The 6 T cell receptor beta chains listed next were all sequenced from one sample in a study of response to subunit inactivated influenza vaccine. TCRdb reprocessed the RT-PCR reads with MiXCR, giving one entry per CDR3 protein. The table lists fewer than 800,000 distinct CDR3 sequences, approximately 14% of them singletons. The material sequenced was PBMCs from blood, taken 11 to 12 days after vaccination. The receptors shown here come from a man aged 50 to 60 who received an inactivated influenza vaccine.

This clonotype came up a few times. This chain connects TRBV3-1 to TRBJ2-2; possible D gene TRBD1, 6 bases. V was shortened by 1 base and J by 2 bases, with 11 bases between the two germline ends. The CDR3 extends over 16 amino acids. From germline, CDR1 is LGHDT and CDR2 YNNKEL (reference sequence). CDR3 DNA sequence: TGTGCCAGCAGCCAAGGGGGCAGGGGAAACACCGGGGAGCTGTTTTTT. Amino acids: CASSQGGRGNTGELFF.

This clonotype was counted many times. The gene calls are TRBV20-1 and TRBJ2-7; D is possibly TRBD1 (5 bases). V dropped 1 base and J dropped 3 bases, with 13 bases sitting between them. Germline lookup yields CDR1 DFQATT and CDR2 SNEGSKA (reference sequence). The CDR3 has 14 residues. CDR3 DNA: TGCAGTGCTAGAGTCCCAGGGATCGGCTACGAGCAGTACTTC. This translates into CSARVPGIGYEQYF.

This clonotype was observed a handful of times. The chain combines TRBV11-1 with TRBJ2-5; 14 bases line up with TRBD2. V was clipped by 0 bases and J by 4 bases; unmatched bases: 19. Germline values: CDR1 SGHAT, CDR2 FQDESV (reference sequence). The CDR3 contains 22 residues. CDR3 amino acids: CASSLAAGWTSGRTRFGETQYF. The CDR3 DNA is TGTGCCAGCAGCTTAGCAGCTGGGTGGACTAGCGGGAGGACTAGGTTCGGAGAGACCCAGTACTTC.

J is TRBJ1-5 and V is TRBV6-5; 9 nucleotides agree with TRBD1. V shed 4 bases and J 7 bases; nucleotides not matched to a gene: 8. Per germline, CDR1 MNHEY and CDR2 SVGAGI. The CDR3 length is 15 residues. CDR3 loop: CASSLDRGSRQPQHF. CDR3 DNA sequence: TGTGCCAGCAGTTTGGACAGGGGATCACGGCAGCCCCAGCATTTT.

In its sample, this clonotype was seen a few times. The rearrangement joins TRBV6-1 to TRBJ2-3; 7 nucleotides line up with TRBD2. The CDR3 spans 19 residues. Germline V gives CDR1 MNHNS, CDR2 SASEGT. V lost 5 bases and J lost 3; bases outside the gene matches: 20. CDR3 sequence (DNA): TGTGCCAGCAGTCCCTCCCGATCGCGGGGGAGCTCGATGACAGATACGCAGTATTTT. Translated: CASSPSRSRGSSMTDTQYF.

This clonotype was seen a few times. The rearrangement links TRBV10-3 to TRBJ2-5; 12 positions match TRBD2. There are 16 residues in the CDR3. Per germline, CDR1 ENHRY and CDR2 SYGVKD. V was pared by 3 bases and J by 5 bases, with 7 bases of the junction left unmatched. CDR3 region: CAISENGLAGRETQYF. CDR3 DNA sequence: TGTGCCATCAGTGAAAATGGACTAGCGGGAAGGGAGACCCAGTACTTC.